Below are 19 T cell receptor beta chains sequenced from a single sample in a study of shared clonotypes between healthy human individuals. Naivety among CD8 cells was defined by CD45RO negativity and positive CCR7 selection, thereby excluding terminally differentiated effector memory CD45RA+ cells. Assay: immunoSEQ multiplex PCR; the TCRdb copy retains only in-frame clones and omits some. The table lists some 740,000 clones, 80% to 95% of them singletons. The source material was naive CD8+ T cells sorted from blood. The receptors derive from a man aged 30 to 39 in good health.

V usage is TRBV11-2 and J usage is TRBJ2-7; the D call may be TRBD1 or TRBD2 (5 bases each). V lost 6 bases to trimming and J lost 5 bases, with 11 bases between them. The CDR3 is made up of 12 amino acids. Per germline, CDR1 SGHAT and CDR2 FQNNGV. CDR3 sequence (DNA): TGTGCCAGCAGATCGCTGGGGGACGAGCAGTACTTC. Encoded protein: CASRSLGDEQYF.

The CDR3 sequence is CASSPPGGGPPYEQYF. DNA of the CDR3: TGTGCCAGCTCACCACCGGGGGGGGGCCCCCCCTACGAGCAGTACTTC. The V call is TRBV18, the J call TRBJ2-7; tentatively, D is TRBD2 (7 bases). This CDR3 spans 16 amino acids. Germline loops: CDR1 KGHSH, CDR2 LQKENI. The ends were cut back, 0 bases at V and 2 bases at J, with 14 bases in the middle.

This rearrangement joins TRBV7-7 to TRBJ2-1; 11 bases align to TRBD1. This CDR3 has 15 residues. V was pared by 5 bases and J by 6 bases, with 6 bases of the junction left unmatched. Germline CDR1 is SSHAT and CDR2 is FNYEAQ (reference sequence). The CDR3 here is CASSHPGQGVNEQFF. In nucleotides, the CDR3 is TGTGCCAGCAGCCACCCGGGACAGGGGGTCAATGAGCAGTTCTTC.

The sample holds one count of this clone. The chain links TRBV27 to TRBJ2-7; 9 bases are a match to TRBD2. CDR3 length: 13 residues. J lost 3 bases, V lost 6 bases, and 3 bases had no gene match. The germline gives CDR1 MNHEY, CDR2 SMNVEV (reference sequence). The CDR3 region is CASRTSGLYEQYF. CDR3 in DNA: TGTGCCAGCAGGACTAGCGGACTCTACGAGCAGTACTTC.

The CDR3 nucleotides read TGTGCCAGCCGAGAACGGACAGGGTCAGTTTCCTTGAACACTGAAGCTTTCTTT. Amino acids: CASRERTGSVSLNTEAFF. The V gene is TRBV5-4, the J gene TRBJ1-1, with TRBD1 matching over 8 bases. CDR3 length: 18 amino acids. The ends lost 7 bases at V and 0 bases at J; junction bases unmatched: 17. Germline-derived CDR1 and CDR2 are SGHNT and YYREEE (reference sequence).

This clone was detected a few times. This chain links TRBV27 with TRBJ2-7; the match to TRBD2 covers 8 bases. Germline V CDR1 and CDR2: MNHEY, SMNVEV (reference sequence). After removal of 2 bases from V and 1 base from J, the junction contained 1 base not matched to a gene. The CDR3 is 14 residues long. CDR3 sequence: CASSLVAGSYEQYF. The CDR3, as DNA: TGTGCCAGCAGTTTAGTAGCGGGATCCTACGAGCAGTACTTC.

The chain joins TRBV7-3 to TRBJ2-5, with TRBD1 as a possible D gene (5 bases). The germline V gene encodes CDR1 SGHTA and CDR2 FQGTGA. CDR3 length: 15 amino acids. The V gene lost 2 bases and the J gene lost 4 bases, with 14 bases spanning the gap. In DNA form, the CDR3 reads TGTGCCAGCAGCTTAGGCCCAGGGTTGGGAGAGACCCAGTACTTC. Translation gives CASSLGPGLGETQYF.

V usage is TRBV6-1 and J usage is TRBJ2-7; D call uncertain. The germline V gene encodes CDR1 MNHNS and CDR2 SASEGT. CDR3 size: 13 residues. Trimming took off 1 base at V and 3 bases at J, with 7 bases between the two ends. CDR3 coding DNA: TGTGCCAGCAGTGAAGACTCTAACTACGAGCAGTACTTC. Its translation is CASSEDSNYEQYF.

This clone appeared once. Additional DNA sequences in this sample encode the identical CDR3. J is TRBJ1-1 and V is TRBV27, with TRBD1 identical over 9 bases. This CDR3 is 15 amino acids long. Per the germline V gene, CDR1 is MNHEY and CDR2 is SMNVEV (reference sequence). J was trimmed by 1 base and V by 5 bases; bases with no gene match: 5. In DNA form, the CDR3 reads TGTGCCAGCAGTCCCAGGACAGGGGCGAACACTGAAGCTTTCTTT. Translated: CASSPRTGANTEAFF.

The chain recombines TRBV10-3 with TRBJ1-5, with D possibly TRBD1 on 5 matching bases. Germline CDR1 reads ENHRY; CDR2 reads SYGVKD. The CDR3 is 14 residues long. Trimming left V 10 bases short and J 4 bases short, with 17 bases between. This CDR3 reads CATWGGGFNQPQHF. In nucleotides, the CDR3 is TGTGCCACCTGGGGGGGAGGGTTTAATCAGCCCCAGCATTTT.

The gene calls are TRBV7-9 and TRBJ2-7; D might be TRBD1 (6 bases). This CDR3 spans 14 amino acids. V was cut by 5 bases and J by 3 bases, with 14 bases left in between. Germline V lookup: CDR1 SEHNR, CDR2 FQNEAQ (reference sequence). DNA for the CDR3: TGTGCCAGCAGCCAGACCCTGGACAGCTACGAGCAGTACTTC. This translates into CASSQTLDSYEQYF.

The J gene is TRBJ2-6, the V gene TRBV27, with a possible D match to TRBD2 (5 bases). Germline V gene sequence: CDR1 MNHEY, CDR2 SMNVEV (reference sequence). The CDR3 loop spans 13 amino acids. The germline V and J ends were trimmed by 9 bases and 6 bases, with 12 bases remaining between them. For the CDR3, the DNA is TGTGCCAGTAGGGAGACTGAGGCCAACGTCCTGACTTTC. The encoded protein is CASRETEANVLTF.

The gene calls are TRBV6-6 and TRBJ2-7, with a possible D match to TRBD2 (5 bases). Looked up from germline, CDR1 is MNHNY and CDR2 is SVGAGI (reference sequence). This CDR3 spans 15 amino acids. V was cut by 2 bases and J by 1 base, with 12 bases left in between. The CDR3 spells CASSYRLDSSYEQYF. The CDR3 DNA follows: TGTGCCAGCAGTTACCGTTTGGACTCATCCTACGAGCAGTACTTC.

The V call is TRBV5-1, the J call TRBJ2-1; D is undetermined. This CDR3 has 16 residues. V lost 3 bases, J lost 0 bases, and 13 bases lay in between. CDR1 is SGHRS and CDR2 is YFSETQ in the germline V gene. CDR3 loop: CASSSKGLSSYNEQFF. The CDR3 nucleotides are TGCGCCAGCAGCTCCAAAGGGTTGAGCTCCTACAATGAGCAGTTCTTC.

The CDR3 sequence is CASGNTGGVETQYF. Written as DNA, the CDR3 is TGTGCCAGCGGTAATACAGGGGGCGTAGAGACCCAGTACTTC. V and J are TRBV27 and TRBJ2-5; 9 nucleotides align to TRBD1. V was pared by 8 bases and J by 4 bases, with 8 bases of the junction left unmatched. The length of the CDR3 is 14 residues. The germline gives CDR1 MNHEY, CDR2 SMNVEV (reference sequence).

The chain carries TRBV7-9 and TRBJ2-7, with D uncertain. Germline-derived CDR1 and CDR2 are SEHNR and FQNEAQ (reference sequence). V lost 3 bases and J lost 5, with 26 bases in between. The CDR3 totals 18 residues. CDR3 sequence: CASSFVKASLGSRNEQYF. CDR3 DNA: TGTGCCAGCAGCTTCGTAAAGGCGTCGTTGGGGTCGAGGAACGAGCAGTACTTC.

The chain uses TRBV7-9 and TRBJ2-7; TRBD2 matches 8 bases. The CDR3 consists of 17 residues. J was trimmed by 6 bases and V by 5 bases; bases with no gene match: 18. CDR1 and CDR2 (germline): SEHNR, FQNEAQ (reference sequence). The CDR3 loop is CASSKGPLAGRGGEQYF. The CDR3 DNA sequence: TGTGCCAGCAGCAAAGGCCCCTTAGCGGGGAGGGGTGGCGAGCAGTACTTC.

The V and J genes are TRBV9 and TRBJ2-4; the D gene is possibly TRBD1 (6 bases). This CDR3 is built from 17 residues. Germline V gene sequence: CDR1 SGDLS, CDR2 YYNGEE. Between the trimmed V and J ends, which lost 0 bases and 0 bases, there was a span of 13 bases. CDR3 loop: CASSVGGTPLAKNIQYF. In DNA form, the CDR3 reads TGTGCCAGCAGCGTAGGGGGGACACCTCTAGCCAAAAACATTCAGTACTTC.

The genes are TRBV9 and TRBJ2-3; 9 bases are shared with TRBD1. In germline, CDR1 is SGDLS, CDR2 YYNGEE. V lost 0 bases, J lost 6 bases, and 5 bases stayed unmatched. This CDR3 has 15 amino acids. CDR3 sequence: CASSVEQGALDTQYF. CDR3 bases: TGTGCCAGCAGCGTAGAACAGGGGGCGTTGGATACGCAGTATTTT.